Listed below are T cell receptor beta chains from one sample, sequenced in a study of OX40 agonist ivuxolimab in advanced cancers. Only in-frame clones appear in the TCRdb table, and some are missing; sequencing was by immunoSEQ multiplex PCR. The sample holds about 38,000 clones, about 80% seen once. Sequenced here: CD4+ or CD8+ T cells sorted from blood, sampled in a trial of the OX40 agonist ivuxolimab. The receptors originated from an adult with an advanced solid tumor such as melanoma, head and neck, liver or kidney cancer. The CDR3 runs from the conserved cysteine through the conserved F or W. Fields, in order: V gene, J gene, CDR3 protein.

v_gene: TRBV18; j_gene: TRBJ1-1; CDR3aa: CASSPAAGQNTEAFF
v_gene: TRBV4-3; j_gene: TRBJ2-7; CDR3aa: CASSQSGLASYEQYF
v_gene: TRBV29-1; j_gene: TRBJ2-1; CDR3aa: CSAKAARDRDEQFF
v_gene: TRBV19; j_gene: TRBJ2-1; CDR3aa: CASSRAVSYNEQFF
v_gene: TRBV6-5; j_gene: TRBJ2-1; CDR3aa: CASTRDGGYNEQFF
v_gene: TRBV7-2; j_gene: TRBJ1-5; CDR3aa: CASSLWDPNQPQHF
v_gene: TRBV9; j_gene: TRBJ1-6; CDR3aa: CASSASTGGNSPLHF
v_gene: TRBV15; j_gene: TRBJ2-5; CDR3aa: CATSRVGGEQETQYF
v_gene: TRBV5-1; j_gene: TRBJ1-1; CDR3aa: CASSPRPAGSMNTEAFF
v_gene: TRBV11-2; j_gene: TRBJ1-4; CDR3aa: CASSLLSLGFEKLFF
v_gene: TRBV7-2; j_gene: TRBJ2-5; CDR3aa: CASSPSKETQYF
v_gene: TRBV11-2; j_gene: TRBJ2-5; CDR3aa: CASSLELAGAQETQYF
v_gene: TRBV9; j_gene: TRBJ2-2; CDR3aa: CASSVGTGELFF
v_gene: TRBV30; j_gene: TRBJ2-7; CDR3aa: CASRPRSYF
v_gene: TRBV29-1; j_gene: TRBJ1-1; CDR3aa: CSVASTMNTEAFF
v_gene: TRBV7-2; j_gene: TRBJ2-4; CDR3aa: CASSLLVGGNIQYF
v_gene: TRBV27; j_gene: TRBJ2-2; CDR3aa: CASSFLAGNTGELFF
v_gene: TRBV18; j_gene: TRBJ2-7; CDR3aa: CASSPLGLAGGNEQYF
v_gene: TRBV7-9; j_gene: TRBJ1-1; CDR3aa: CASSLTGFEAFF
v_gene: TRBV4-3; j_gene: TRBJ2-3; CDR3aa: CASSLQYGRTDTQYF
v_gene: TRBV5-1; j_gene: TRBJ2-1; CDR3aa: CASSRGGREQFF
v_gene: TRBV7-6; j_gene: TRBJ1-4; CDR3aa: CASSLDAGTLFF
v_gene: TRBV10-3; j_gene: TRBJ2-7; CDR3aa: CAISEGGGEGREQYF
v_gene: TRBV11-2; j_gene: TRBJ2-1; CDR3aa: CASTTGGRWNEQFF
v_gene: TRBV19; j_gene: TRBJ2-1; CDR3aa: CASSAPGLARYNEQFF
v_gene: TRBV6-5; j_gene: TRBJ2-1; CDR3aa: CASSQWTSGNSEQFF
v_gene: TRBV7-6; j_gene: TRBJ2-5; CDR3aa: CASSFRETQYF
v_gene: TRBV11-3; j_gene: NA; CDR3aa: CASSLSGVNEQYF
v_gene: TRBV5-4; j_gene: TRBJ2-7; CDR3aa: CASSSGLAGGAYEQYF
v_gene: TRBV5-4; j_gene: TRBJ2-7; CDR3aa: CASSPATTRTYEQYF
v_gene: TRBV27; j_gene: TRBJ2-7; CDR3aa: CASSLRVVGGYEQYF
v_gene: TRBV30; j_gene: TRBJ2-3; CDR3aa: CAWSVRGVDTQYF
v_gene: TRBV5-1; j_gene: TRBJ2-3; CDR3aa: CASSFSGRGGGDTQYF
v_gene: TRBV27; j_gene: TRBJ2-3; CDR3aa: CASSPSGDFTDTQYF
v_gene: TRBV7-9; j_gene: TRBJ2-7; CDR3aa: CASSLATGEFSYEQYF
v_gene: TRBV9; j_gene: TRBJ1-1; CDR3aa: CASSVGVDTEAFF
v_gene: TRBV6-4; j_gene: TRBJ1-2; CDR3aa: CASRTTGEGYGYTF
v_gene: TRBV6-5; j_gene: TRBJ1-2; CDR3aa: CASAWDRGTPRYTF
v_gene: TRBV7-6; j_gene: TRBJ2-3; CDR3aa: CASSSRTSRGTQYF
v_gene: TRBV7-9; j_gene: TRBJ2-7; CDR3aa: CASQSGTYEQYF
v_gene: TRBV5-4; j_gene: TRBJ2-2; CDR3aa: CASSFWLAATGELFF
v_gene: TRBV7-2; j_gene: TRBJ2-1; CDR3aa: CASSSWDFLDAYNEQFF
v_gene: TRBV29-1; j_gene: TRBJ2-7; CDR3aa: CSVRTGGFYEQYF
v_gene: TRBV2; j_gene: TRBJ2-1; CDR3aa: CATQGLAGVGEQFF
v_gene: TRBV27; j_gene: TRBJ1-1; CDR3aa: CASRGGSVNTEAFF
v_gene: TRBV11-2; j_gene: TRBJ2-1; CDR3aa: CASSLVLGNGLFF
v_gene: TRBV11-1; j_gene: TRBJ1-2; CDR3aa: CASSPETGSNYGYTF
v_gene: TRBV18; j_gene: TRBJ2-5; CDR3aa: CASSPTRETGTQYF
v_gene: TRBV10-3; j_gene: TRBJ1-2; CDR3aa: CAISESGTENYGYTF
v_gene: TRBV11-2; j_gene: TRBJ1-2; CDR3aa: CASSTDPQYGYTF
v_gene: TRBV5-1; j_gene: TRBJ2-1; CDR3aa: CASSLGTRGLEQFF
v_gene: TRBV4-3; j_gene: TRBJ2-7; CDR3aa: CASSLRGSYEQYF